This T cell receptor beta chain was recorded in a study of T cell responses to AZD1222 COVID-19 vaccine. Second doses were pooled across both intervals (about 4 or about 12 weeks). Profiled with immunoSEQ multiplex PCR; TCRdb holds only in-frame clones, not every one. The sample includes some 110,000 clones, about 82% of them seen just once. This TCR was sampled from an adult who received the AZD1222 COVID-19 vaccine. The source was peripheral blood, collected 28 days after the second AZD1222 dose.

This CDR3 reads CASSMTGGEQYF. Here the CDR3 DNA reads TGTGCCAGCAGTATGACAGGGGGCGAGCAGTACTTC. This chain joins TRBV12-3 or TRBV12-4 and TRBJ2-7; 9 bases line up with TRBD1. With 5 bases clipped from V and 6 bases from J, the junction kept 2 bases outside the gene matches. The CDR3 has 12 amino acids.